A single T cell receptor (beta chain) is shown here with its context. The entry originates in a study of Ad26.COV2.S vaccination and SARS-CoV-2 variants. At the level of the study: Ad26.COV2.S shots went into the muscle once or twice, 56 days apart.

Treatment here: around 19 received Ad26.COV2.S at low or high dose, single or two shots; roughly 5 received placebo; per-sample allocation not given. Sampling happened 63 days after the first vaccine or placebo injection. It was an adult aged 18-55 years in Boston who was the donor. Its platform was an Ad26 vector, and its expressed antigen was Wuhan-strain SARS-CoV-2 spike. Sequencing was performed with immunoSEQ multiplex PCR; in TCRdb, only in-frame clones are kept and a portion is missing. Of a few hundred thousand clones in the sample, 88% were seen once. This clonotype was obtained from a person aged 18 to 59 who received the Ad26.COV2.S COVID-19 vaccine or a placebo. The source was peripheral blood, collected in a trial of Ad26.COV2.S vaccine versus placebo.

The CDR3 sequence is CASSEARDTEAFF. The CDR3 nucleotides read TGTGCCAGCAGTGAGGCGCGGGACACTGAAGCTTTCTTT. This chain connects TRBV6-1 to TRBJ1-1; D uncertain. With 3 bases removed from V and 3 bases from J, the gap between germline ends came to 8 bases. CDR1 and CDR2 (germline): MNHNS, SASEGT. This CDR3 is 13 amino acids long.